Presented here are 13 T cell receptor beta chains from one specimen sequenced in a study of CXCR3 chemokines and chemotherapy response in bladder cancer. A single record per CDR3 protein comes from TCRdb applying MiXCR to the PCR reads. The data hold roughly 1,200 distinct CDR3 sequences, with about a fifth observed a single time. This material was collected from a patient whose treatment included neoadjuvant chemotherapy. These TCRs come from a human donor with bladder cancer that did not respond to neoadjuvant chemotherapy.

This clonotype is large (0.1 to 1%) by share. The gene calls are TRBV7-9 and TRBJ1-2; maybe TRBD1 (5 bases). The CDR3 has 14 amino acids. The V end lost 2 bases, the J end lost 1 base, and 8 bases lay between the germline ends. Germline V lookup: CDR1 SEHNR, CDR2 FQNEAQ (reference sequence). Here the CDR3 reads CASSLLGGNYGYTF. The CDR3 DNA reads TGTGCCAGCAGCTTACTGGGGGGTAACTATGGCTACACCTTC. Using reference TRBV7-9 and TRBJ1-2 for the parts outside the CDR3, the full variable domain is DTGVSQNPRHKITKRGQNVTFRCDPISEHNRLYWYRQTLGQGPEFLTYFQNEAQLEKSRLLSDRFSAERPKGSFSTLEIQRTEQGDSAMYLCASSLLGGNYGYTFGSGTRLTVV.

This clonotype occurred many times. The chain uses TRBV6-5 and TRBJ1-1, with a weak D call TRBD1 (6 bases). V was pared by 2 bases and J by 1 base, with 11 bases between. The CDR3 has 15 residues. Per germline, CDR1 MNHEY and CDR2 SVGAGI. CDR3 sequence (DNA): TGTGCCAGCAGTTACAGGGGGTTAAGGAACACTGAAGCTTTCTTT. Translated: CASSYRGLRNTEAFF.

This clonotype was found a few times. The chain recombines TRBV6-1 with TRBJ2-1; 9 bases map to TRBD2. The CDR3 length is 16 residues. J gave up 9 bases and V 1 base, and 10 bases lay outside the gene matches. Germline lookup yields CDR1 MNHNS and CDR2 SASEGT. The CDR3 is CASSEVAGGPLIEQFF. CDR3 sequence (DNA): TGTGCCAGCAGTGAAGTGGCGGGGGGGCCCTTAATTGAGCAGTTCTTC.

In its sample, this clonotype ranks as medium-sized (0.01 to 0.1%). The V and J genes are TRBV7-9 and TRBJ1-2; a possible D gene is TRBD1 (5 bases). Germline V gene data show CDR1 as SEHNR and CDR2 as FQNEAQ (reference sequence). This CDR3 comprises 13 residues. V was clipped by 1 base and J by 8 bases, with 11 bases between them. In DNA, the CDR3 is TGTGCCAGCAGCTTAGATGGGGCGAGGGGCTACACCTTC. Residues: CASSLDGARGYTF.

The rearrangement uses TRBV19 and TRBJ1-2; the match to TRBD1 covers 9 bases. The CDR3 length is 17 residues. Germline CDR1 and CDR2: LNHDA and SQIVND (reference sequence). Losses at the gene ends were 3 bases for V and 0 bases for J; bases not matched to a gene: 8. DNA for the CDR3: TGTGCCAGTAGTATCACAGGGGGCAGGGGGTCTAACTATGGCTACACCTTC. Its translation: CASSITGGRGSNYGYTF.

As concerns this clonotype: This likely traces to a read error, being one base from a far larger clone. CDR3 protein: CSVERLAGGDNEQYF. CDR3 coding DNA: TGCAGCGTTGAACGCCTAGCGGGAGGGGACAATGAGCAGTACTTC. The chain carries TRBV29-1 and TRBJ2-5; TRBD2 agrees at 12 bases. Germline values: CDR1 SQVTM, CDR2 ANQGSEA. There are 15 residues in the CDR3. Unmatched junction bases numbered 12, after V lost 2 bases and J lost 11 bases.

This clonotype is judged medium-sized. The V call is TRBV19, the J call TRBJ2-5, with D perhaps matching TRBD1 (6 bases). V was trimmed by 5 bases and J by 4 bases, leaving 11 bases between them. The germline V gene has CDR1 LNHDA and CDR2 SQIVND (reference sequence). The CDR3 consists of 13 residues. The CDR3 coding sequence is TGTGCCAGTAGTCAGGGGTGGGGAGAGACCCAGTACTTC. This sequence encodes CASSQGWGETQYF.

In its sample, this clonotype was seen a few times. J is TRBJ2-5 and V is TRBV7-9; TRBD2 might be the D (6 bases). CDR3 length: 17 residues. Germline-derived CDR1 and CDR2 are SEHNR and FQNEAQ (reference sequence). Trimming took off 4 bases at V and 5 bases at J, with 23 bases between the two ends. The CDR3 spells CASSSPDEEGRFETQYF. CDR3 DNA: TGTGCCAGCAGCTCCCCCGATGAGGAGGGGAGGTTTGAGACCCAGTACTTC.

This clonotype is labeled as medium-sized (0.01 to 0.1%). Here the CDR3 DNA reads TGTGCCAGTAGTATAACCGATCAGCCCCAGCATTTT. The encoded protein is CASSITDQPQHF. This sequence joins TRBV19 and TRBJ1-5; D is unclear. V lost 2 bases, J lost 5 bases, and 4 bases lay in between. Looked up from germline, CDR1 is LNHDA and CDR2 is SQIVND (reference sequence). The CDR3 sequence is 12 residues long.

In this sample, this clonotype turned up a few times. This chain joins TRBV7-2 and TRBJ1-1, with 8 bases matching TRBD1. Germline-derived CDR1 and CDR2 are SGHTA and FQGNSA. J was trimmed by 0 bases and V by 2 bases; bases with no gene match: 5. CDR3 length equals 16 residues. CDR3 sequence reads: CASSLSGQALNTEAFF. The CDR3 DNA reads TGTGCCAGCAGCTTATCGGGACAGGCCTTGAACACTGAAGCTTTCTTT.

This clonotype was picked up a small number of times. This sequence is one base from a far larger clone and is likely a read error. The rearrangement uses TRBV6-1 and TRBJ2-2; possible D gene TRBD2, 7 bases. The CDR3 contains 17 residues. CDR1 is MNHNS, CDR2 SASEGT, per germline. V dropped 6 bases and J dropped 1 base, with 18 bases sitting between them. The CDR3 here is CASSPQGGGQNTGELFF. CDR3 coding DNA: TGTGCCAGCAGCCCCCAAGGGGGGGGTCAGAACACCGGGGAGCTGTTTTTT.

This clonotype was recorded many times. V gene TRBV13 combines with J gene TRBJ2-1; 8 bases agree with TRBD1. Germline CDR1 PRHDT, CDR2 FYEKMQ (reference sequence). Unmatched junction bases numbered 2, after V lost 5 bases and J lost 5 bases. The CDR3 extends over 13 amino acids. The CDR3 bases are TGTGCCAGCAGCAGGACAGGGAACAATGAGCAGTTCTTC. Protein product: CASSRTGNNEQFF.

This clonotype came up many times. This chain connects TRBV24-1 to TRBJ2-1; D remains unclear. Germline CDR1 and CDR2: KGHDR and SFDVKD. V lost 3 bases, J lost 4 bases, and 9 bases lay in between. This CDR3 is built from 14 residues. This CDR3 is CATSDGGSYNEQFF. Written as DNA, the CDR3 is TGTGCCACCAGTGATGGTGGGTCATACAATGAGCAGTTCTTC.